This T cell receptor (beta chain) appears in the sequencing data of a study of Ad26.COV2.S vaccination and SARS-CoV-2 variants. Details on this clone: Its antigen is unknown.

CDR1 and CDR2 from the germline V gene are KGHSH and LQKENI. V shed 0 bases and J shed 2 bases, with 10 bases lying between them. The length of the CDR3 is 15 residues. Produced via immunoSEQ multiplex PCR; TCRdb's table is partial and in-frame only. Among 200,000 to 300,000 clones listed, 70% to 90% were seen once. Treatment noted: roughly 18 received Ad26.COV2.S at low or high dose, single or two shots; roughly five received placebo; per-sample allocation not given. Repertoires come from day 63 after the first vaccine or placebo injection. Boston hosted the donor, who was an adult aged 18-55 years. General observations from the study: Total responses of T cells may have been underestimated by the analyses of TCR breadth and depth.

V gene TRBV18 combines with J gene TRBJ1-2, with D possibly TRBD1 on 5 matching bases. The source of this sequence is a person aged 18-60 years who received the Ad26.COV2.S COVID-19 vaccine or a placebo. The material sequenced was peripheral blood, taken in a trial of Ad26.COV2.S vaccine versus placebo. CDR3 residues: CASSPPRRGNYGYTF. As DNA, the CDR3 is TGTGCCAGCTCACCACCGAGGAGGGGAAACTATGGCTACACCTTC.